This T cell receptor beta chain was sequenced in a study of blood T cell repertoires in COVID-19. V lost 7 bases and J 0 bases, leaving 6 bases between the germline ends. This CDR3 has 12 residues. CDR1 and CDR2 (germline): GTSNPN, SVGIG (reference sequence). The protocol was immunoSEQ multiplex PCR, while the TCRdb copy is restricted to in-frame clones and leaves out a portion. Here the sample spans about 170,000 clones, 70% to 90% being singletons. Sequenced material: peripheral blood. The rearrangement uses TRBV30 and TRBJ1-4; D may be TRBD1 (5 bases). This TCR derives from a woman aged 55-69 years with COVID-19, enrolled during active disease. CDR3 bases: TGTGCCTTAGGGGCAACTAATGAAAAACTGTTTTTT. Its protein product is CALGATNEKLFF. The entire variable domain, with the rest obtained from reference TRBV30 and TRBJ1-4, is as follows: SQTIHQWPATLVQPVGSPLSLECTVEGTSNPNLYWYRQAAGRGLQLLFYSVGIGQISSEVPQNLSASRPQDRQFILSSKKLLLSDSGFYLCALGATNEKLFFGSGTQLSVL.